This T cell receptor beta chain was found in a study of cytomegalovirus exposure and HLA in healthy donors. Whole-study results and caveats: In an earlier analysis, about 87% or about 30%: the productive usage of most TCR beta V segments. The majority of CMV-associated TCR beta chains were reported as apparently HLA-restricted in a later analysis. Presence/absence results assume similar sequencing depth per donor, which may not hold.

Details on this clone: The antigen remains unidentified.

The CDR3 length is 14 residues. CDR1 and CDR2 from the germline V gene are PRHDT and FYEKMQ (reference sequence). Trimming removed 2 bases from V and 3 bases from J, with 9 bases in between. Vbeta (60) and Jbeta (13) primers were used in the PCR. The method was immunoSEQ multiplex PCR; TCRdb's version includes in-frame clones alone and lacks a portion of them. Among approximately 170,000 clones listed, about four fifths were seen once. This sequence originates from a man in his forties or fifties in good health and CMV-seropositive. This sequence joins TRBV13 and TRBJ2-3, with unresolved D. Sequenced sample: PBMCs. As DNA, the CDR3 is TGTGCCAGCAGCTTACGCCTAGAGACAGATACGCAGTATTTT. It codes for CASSLRLETDTQYF.